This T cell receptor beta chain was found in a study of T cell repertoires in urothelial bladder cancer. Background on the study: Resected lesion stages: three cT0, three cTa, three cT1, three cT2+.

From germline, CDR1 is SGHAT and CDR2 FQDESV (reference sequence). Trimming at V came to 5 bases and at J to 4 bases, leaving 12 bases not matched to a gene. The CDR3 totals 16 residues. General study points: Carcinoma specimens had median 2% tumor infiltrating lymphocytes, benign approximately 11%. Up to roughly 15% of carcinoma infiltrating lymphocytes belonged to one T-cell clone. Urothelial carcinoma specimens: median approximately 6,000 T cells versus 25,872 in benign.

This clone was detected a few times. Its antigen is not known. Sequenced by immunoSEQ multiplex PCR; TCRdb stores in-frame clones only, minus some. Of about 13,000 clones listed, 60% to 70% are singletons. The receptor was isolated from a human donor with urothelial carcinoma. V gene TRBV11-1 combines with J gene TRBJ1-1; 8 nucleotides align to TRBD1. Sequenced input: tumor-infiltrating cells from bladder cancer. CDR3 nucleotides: TGTGCCAGCAGCCCTGGGACAGGTGAGAGTAGCACTGAAGCTTTCTTT. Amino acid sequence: CASSPGTGESSTEAFF. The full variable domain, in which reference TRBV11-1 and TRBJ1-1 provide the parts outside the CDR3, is EAEVAQSPRYKITEKSQAVAFWCDPISGHATLYWYRQILGQGPELLVQFQDESVVDDSQLPKDRFSAERLKGVDSTLKIQPAELGDSAMYLCASSPGTGESSTEAFFGQGTRLTVV.